Below are 26 T cell receptor beta chains sequenced from a single sample in a study of blood T cell repertoires in COVID-19 (dated by TCRdb to 2020 to 2022). Libraries were built with the immunoSEQ multiplex PCR assay. Drawn from immuneACCESS, this table holds only the in-frame rearrangements with V and J called that TCRdb kept. Clones are partly lost; checked studies trace under half to an unresolved V gene and leave the rest unexplained. This sample lists about 200,000 clones; around 80% were detected once. Together, the top ten hold 4.5% to 7% of the sample. Material: peripheral blood. The receptor source for this set is a woman aged 65 to 85 with acute or convalescent COVID-19.

In regard to this clone: This specimen includes other DNA sequences encoding the same CDR3. This chain uses TRBV3-1 (or the pseudogene TRBV3-2) with TRBJ1-2, with 8 nucleotides matching TRBD1. After removal of 1 base from V and 7 bases from J, the junction contained 5 bases not matched to a gene. The germline V gene encodes CDR1 LGHDT and CDR2 YNNKEL (reference sequence). The CDR3 contains 14 residues. CDR3 sequence reads: CASSQGQGARGYTF. The CDR3 region has the DNA TGTGCCAGCAGCCAAGGGCAGGGGGCGCGTGGCTACACCTTC.

The chain is built from TRBV24-1 and TRBJ1-2; 10 bases map to TRBD1. Germline loops: CDR1 KGHDR, CDR2 SFDVKD. Germline trimming cut 3 bases from V and 6 bases from J; bases unmatched to any gene: 6. This CDR3 has 15 amino acids. The CDR3 nucleotides are TGTGCCACCAGTGATCCGGGACAGGGGACCAATGGCTACACCTTC. Translation: CATSDPGQGTNGYTF.

The genes are TRBV6-4 and TRBJ2-1, with D maybe TRBD2 (6 bases). The CDR3 length is 14 residues. Germline lookup yields CDR1 MRHNA and CDR2 SNTAGT. V lost 7 bases and J lost 9, with 19 bases in between. DNA of the CDR3: TGTGCCAGCACGATAGCGGCCGGACTCGGTGAGCAGTTCTTC. It specifies CASTIAAGLGEQFF.

CDR3 sequence (DNA): TGTGCCAGCAGTGAAGGTGGGGACACGGCCTATGGCTACACCTTC. This encodes CASSEGGDTAYGYTF. The rearrangement joins TRBV2 to TRBJ1-2, with D tentatively TRBD1 (6 bases). The germline CDR1 and CDR2 sequences are SNHLY and FYNNEI. The CDR3 contains 15 residues. V was cut by 1 base and J by 4 bases, with 13 bases left in between.

The CDR3 DNA reads as TGTGCCAGCAGCTTAGCCACTTCCGGGTCTGATGAGCAGTTCTTC. It yields the protein CASSLATSGSDEQFF. V is TRBV7-9 and J is TRBJ2-1; no reliable D call. The CDR3 is 15 amino acids. Trimming took off 0 bases at V and 8 bases at J, with 14 bases between the two ends. Germline-derived CDR1 and CDR2 are SEHNR and FQNEAQ (reference sequence).

The rearrangement links TRBV20-1 to TRBJ2-3, with TRBD1 matching 10 bases. The CDR3 covers 16 residues. V gave up 3 bases and J gave up 3 bases; unmatched junction bases: 9. Germline CDR1 is DFQATT and CDR2 is SNEGSKA (reference sequence). CDR3 nucleotide sequence: TGCAGTGCTAGTCCGGGACAGGGGATTTTTACAGATACGCAGTATTTT. Amino acid sequence: CSASPGQGIFTDTQYF.

This clone was seen only once. The chain combines TRBV7-9 with TRBJ2-3, with D perhaps TRBD2 (5 bases). This CDR3 is built from 15 residues. CDR1 is SEHNR, CDR2 FQNEAQ, per germline (reference sequence). V was clipped by 4 bases and J by 1 base, with 12 bases between them. The DNA of the CDR3 is TGTGCCAGCAGCTCGTGGTCCGGGGGCACAGATACGCAGTATTTT. Its translation is CASSSWSGGTDTQYF.

The chain has TRBV10-1 and TRBJ2-1; unclear D gene. CDR1 and CDR2 from the germline V gene are WNHNN and SYGVQD (reference sequence). V was clipped by 5 bases and J by 2 bases, with 10 bases between them. This CDR3 spans 14 amino acids. As DNA, the CDR3 is TGCGCCAGCAGTCTCTCTCCGGCCTACAATGAGCAGTTCTTC. Translation gives CASSLSPAYNEQFF.

V gene TRBV6-5 combines with J gene TRBJ2-7; D gene unclear. This CDR3 is 14 amino acids long. Deletions cut 8 bases from V and 3 bases from J, with 17 bases between. The germline V gene encodes CDR1 MNHEY and CDR2 SVGAGI. Written as DNA, the CDR3 is TGTGCCAGCCGACTGGCCTTGCACCTCTACGAGCAGTACTTC. It codes for CASRLALHLYEQYF.

This clone appeared a few times. V is TRBV4-2 and J is TRBJ1-6, with TRBD1 matching over 9 bases. Germline lookup yields CDR1 LGHNA and CDR2 YNFKEQ. The CDR3 totals 16 residues. J gave up 7 bases and V 3 bases, and 7 bases lay outside the gene matches. The CDR3 DNA follows: TGTGCCAGCAGCCACGGGCTGGGACAGGGAAATTCACCCCTCCACTTT. Amino acid sequence: CASSHGLGQGNSPLHF.

The V gene is TRBV10-3, the J gene TRBJ1-5, with no clear D. CDR1 ENHRY and CDR2 SYGVKD come from the germline V gene. V was pared by 10 bases and J by 7 bases, with 17 bases between. This CDR3 is 13 amino acids long. The CDR3 loop reads CATRAWAGQPQHF. CDR3 DNA sequence: TGTGCCACGAGGGCTTGGGCCGGCCAGCCCCAGCATTTT.

The chain recombines TRBV3-1 (or the pseudogene TRBV3-2) with TRBJ1-6, with D possibly matching TRBD1 (6 bases). Germline V CDR1 and CDR2: LGHDT, YNNKEL (reference sequence). The CDR3 loop spans 15 amino acids. V was cut by 0 bases and J by 9 bases, with 12 bases left in between. For the CDR3, the DNA is TGTGCCAGCAGCCAAGAGCAGGGGAGCACTTCACCCCTCCACTTT. This codes for CASSQEQGSTSPLHF.

The genes are TRBV5-1 and TRBJ2-2, with 10 bases aligning to TRBD2. Germline values: CDR1 SGHRS, CDR2 YFSETQ. V shed 3 bases, J shed 7 bases, and the junction held 12 bases outside the gene matches. The CDR3 loop spans 17 amino acids. The CDR3 is CASSSRLAGERIGELFF. In nucleotides, the CDR3 is TGCGCCAGCAGCTCCCGGCTAGCGGGAGAAAGAATCGGGGAGCTGTTTTTT.

This clone was counted a single time. The chain carries TRBV2 and TRBJ2-5; maybe TRBD1 (6 bases). The CDR3 covers 14 residues. Germline loops: CDR1 SNHLY, CDR2 FYNNEI. V lost 6 bases to trimming and J lost 2 bases, with 13 bases between them. The DNA of the CDR3 is TGTGCCAGCAGAGCGGACAGAGTTCAAGAGACCCAGTACTTC. Amino acid sequence: CASRADRVQETQYF.

CDR3: CASSSRAGGNSPLHF. The DNA for the CDR3 is TGTGCCAGCAGTTCTAGAGCGGGAGGTAATTCACCCCTCCACTTT. The chain is built from TRBV28 and TRBJ1-6, with no clear D. The CDR3 length is 15 residues. Trimming removed 4 bases from V and 6 bases from J, with 13 bases in between. Germline CDR1 MDHEN, CDR2 SYDVKM.

The chain has TRBV2 and TRBJ1-4; D call uncertain. V lost 7 bases and J 4 bases, leaving 19 bases between the germline ends. This CDR3 spans 16 amino acids. Germline assignment: CDR1 SNHLY and CDR2 FYNNEI. This chain's CDR3 is CASTRSNPAVNEKLFF. The CDR3 DNA sequence: TGTGCCAGCACCAGGTCGAACCCGGCCGTTAATGAAAAACTGTTTTTT.

CDR3 amino acids: CASSYLQNSPLHF. The CDR3 nucleotides are TGTGCCAGCAGTTACTTACAGAATTCACCCCTCCACTTT. The chain uses TRBV6-5 and TRBJ1-6; D gene uncertain. This CDR3 has 13 residues. Germline V CDR1 and CDR2: MNHEY, SVGAGI. With 1 base removed from V and 7 bases from J, the gap between germline ends came to 5 bases.

J is TRBJ1-2 and V is TRBV5-6; the D gene is possibly TRBD1 (6 bases). V was shortened by 4 bases and J by 2 bases, with 15 bases between the two germline ends. The CDR3 loop spans 15 amino acids. The V gene's germline CDR1 is SGHDT and CDR2 YYEEEE. DNA for the CDR3: TGTGCCAGCAGCAACCGGGACAACCTGAACTATGGCTACACCTTC. This translates into CASSNRDNLNYGYTF. Full variable domain (remainder filled in from reference TRBV5-6 and TRBJ1-2): DAGVTQSPTHLIKTRGQQVTLRCSPKSGHDTVSWYQQALGQGPQFIFQYYEEEERQRGNFPDRFSGHQFPNYSSELNVNALLLGDSALYLCASSNRDNLNYGYTFGSGTRLTVV.

The V and J genes are TRBV18 and TRBJ1-3, with 7 bases lining up with TRBD1. J lost 3 bases, V lost 1 base, and 6 bases had no gene match. Per germline, CDR1 KGHSH and CDR2 LQKENI. CDR3 length equals 16 residues. This CDR3 is CASSPRDRSFGNTIYF. DNA for the CDR3: TGTGCCAGCTCACCACGGGACAGATCTTTTGGAAACACCATATATTTT.

V gene TRBV4-1 combines with J gene TRBJ2-3, with a weak D call TRBD2 (5 bases). The germline V and J ends were trimmed by 8 bases and 0 bases, with 15 bases remaining between them. CDR1 MGHRA and CDR2 YSYEKL come from the germline V gene. CDR3 length: 15 residues. The CDR3 region has the DNA TGCGCCAGCCGAGAGCGGAGAAGTAGCACAGATACGCAGTATTTT. Its translation: CASRERRSSTDTQYF.

This sequence joins TRBV27 and TRBJ2-7; 7 bases line up with TRBD2. This CDR3 is 13 amino acids long. Germline CDR1 MNHEY, CDR2 SMNVEV (reference sequence). Trimming removed 4 bases from V and 6 bases from J; junction bases left unmatched: 6. CDR3 in amino acids: CASSWEGASEQYF. The CDR3 region has the DNA TGTGCCAGCAGTTGGGAGGGAGCTAGCGAGCAGTACTTC.

This clone was found a few times. This chain connects TRBV27 to TRBJ2-1, with 15 bases aligning to TRBD2. Trimming took 6 bases from V and 6 from J; bases not matched to a gene: 15. Germline CDR1 reads MNHEY; CDR2 reads SMNVEV (reference sequence). This CDR3 has 19 residues. The CDR3 bases are TGTGCCAGCAGCCTAGGGACTAGCGGGAGGAGAGGGGGGAGCAATGAGCAGTTCTTC. Its translation: CASSLGTSGRRGGSNEQFF.

This chain connects TRBV9 to TRBJ2-2; 14 nucleotides line up with TRBD2. This CDR3 is 18 amino acids long. In germline, CDR1 is SGDLS, CDR2 YYNGEE. Losses at the gene ends were 3 bases for V and 2 bases for J; bases not matched to a gene: 6. The CDR3 DNA sequence: TGTGCCAGCAGCGCCCGGACTAGCGGGAGGAAAAACACCGGGGAGCTGTTTTTT. Translation: CASSARTSGRKNTGELFF.

V usage is TRBV21-1 and J usage is TRBJ2-5; the listed D gene, TRBD2, was not tested against the DNA. TRBV21-1 is classified as a pseudogene. This CDR3 has 18 residues. CDR3 coding DNA: TGTGCCAGCAGCAAAGTGGGGACTAGCGGGAGGGCCGGGGGGACCCAGTACTTC. It yields the protein CASSKVGTSGRAGGTQYF.

This chain joins TRBV9 and TRBJ2-1; maybe TRBD1 (5 bases). CDR3 length: 14 residues. The V gene's germline CDR1 is SGDLS and CDR2 YYNGEE. Trimming stripped 9 bases from V and 1 base from J, with 14 bases between. The CDR3 sequence is CATGRGGSYNEQFF. The CDR3 coding sequence is TGTGCCACAGGGCGAGGTGGGTCCTACAATGAGCAGTTCTTC.

The chain employs TRBV30 and TRBJ1-1; D gene unclear. The germline CDR1 and CDR2 sequences are GTSNPN and SVGIG (reference sequence). V dropped 4 bases and J dropped 3 bases, with 12 bases sitting between them. This CDR3 is 13 amino acids long. The CDR3 protein is CAWNGRYDTEAFF. The CDR3 DNA is TGTGCCTGGAACGGGAGATATGACACTGAAGCTTTCTTT.